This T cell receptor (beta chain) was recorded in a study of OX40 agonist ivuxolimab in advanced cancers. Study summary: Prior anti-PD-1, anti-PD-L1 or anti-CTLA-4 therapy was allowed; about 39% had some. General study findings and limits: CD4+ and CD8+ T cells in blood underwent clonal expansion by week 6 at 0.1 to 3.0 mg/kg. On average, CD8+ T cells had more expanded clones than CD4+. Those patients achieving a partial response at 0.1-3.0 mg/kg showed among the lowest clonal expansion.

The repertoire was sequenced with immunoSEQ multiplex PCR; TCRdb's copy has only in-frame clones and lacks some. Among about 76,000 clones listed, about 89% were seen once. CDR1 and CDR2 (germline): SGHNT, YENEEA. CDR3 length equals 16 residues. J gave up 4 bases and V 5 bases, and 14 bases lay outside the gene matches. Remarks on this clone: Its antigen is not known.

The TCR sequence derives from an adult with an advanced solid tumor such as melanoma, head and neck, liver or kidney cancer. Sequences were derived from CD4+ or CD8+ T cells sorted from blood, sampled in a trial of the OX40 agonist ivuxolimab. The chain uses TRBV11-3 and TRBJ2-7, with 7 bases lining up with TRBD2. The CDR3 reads CASSPPPAGEAYEQYF. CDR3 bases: TGTGCCAGCAGCCCTCCCCCCGCGGGAGAAGCGTACGAGCAGTACTTC.